The 21 T cell receptor beta chains listed next were all sequenced from one sample in a study of post-analysis software for immune sequencing data. Unique molecular identifiers tagged the TCR beta cDNA libraries. TCRdb used MiXCR to reprocess the PCR reads, holding one entry per CDR3 protein. The sample contains approximately 460,000 distinct CDR3 sequences, less than 45% of which appear only once. Study conclusions and caveats: Patients showed TRBV5-6, TRBV5-1 and TRBV20-1 among about five TRBV segments more frequent than in controls.

No antigen has been assigned to these receptors. The sequencing sample was made of blood. These receptors all come from a girl aged 5 to 17 with multiple sclerosis.

The chain links TRBV7-9 to TRBJ1-4; 7 bases map to TRBD1. V lost 4 bases, J lost 7 bases, and 6 bases stayed unmatched. Per germline, CDR1 SEHNR and CDR2 FQNEAQ (reference sequence). The length of the CDR3 is 14 residues. In DNA, the CDR3 is TGTGCCAGCAGCTCCGACAGGGAGGGTGAAAAACTGTTTTTT. It translates to CASSSDREGEKLFF.

The chain couples TRBV27 to TRBJ1-2, with D uncertain. Germline CDR1 and CDR2: MNHEY and SMNVEV (reference sequence). V was shortened by 8 bases and J by 1 base, with 5 bases between the two germline ends. The CDR3 length is 11 residues. The chain's CDR3 is CASGFNYGYTF. The CDR3 DNA sequence: TGTGCCAGCGGATTTAACTATGGCTACACCTTC.

The chain combines TRBV28 with TRBJ2-7; D is possibly TRBD1 or TRBD2 (5 bases each). The CDR3 consists of 12 residues. Germline-derived CDR1 and CDR2 are MDHEN and SYDVKM. Trimming left V 6 bases short and J 2 bases short, with 8 bases between. CDR3 bases: TGTGCCAGCAGGCAGGGAGCCTACGAGCAGTACTTC. This sequence encodes CASRQGAYEQYF.

The table lists this clonotype with a few counts. This chain links TRBV5-1 with TRBJ2-5, with TRBD2 identical over 7 bases. This CDR3 spans 15 amino acids. V was pared by 0 bases and J by 4 bases, with 6 bases of the junction left unmatched. The germline CDR1 and CDR2 sequences are SGHRS and YFSETQ. The CDR3 here is CASSLAGLVGETQYF. CDR3 in DNA: TGCGCCAGCAGCTTGGCCGGACTAGTGGGAGAGACCCAGTACTTC.

Comments on this clonotype: Its ends do not fully match the called genes, so a read error is possible. The chain has TRBV10-3 and TRBJ2-5, with 13 bases matching TRBD2. The CDR3 covers 15 residues. From germline, CDR1 is ENHRY and CDR2 SYGVKD. The CDR3 here is CAISGTSGSQEAQYF. CDR3 DNA: TGTGCCATCAGTGGGACTAGCGGGAGCCAAGAGGCCCAGTACTTC.

In nucleotides, the CDR3 is TGCAGTGCTAGAGCTAGGCCCAATTATTGGGATACGCAGTATTTT. Translating gives CSARARPNYWDTQYF. The chain has TRBV20-1 and TRBJ2-3; no definite D call. Germline values: CDR1 DFQATT, CDR2 SNEGSKA (reference sequence). This CDR3 has 15 amino acids. V was cut by 1 base and J by 6 bases, with 17 bases left in between.

The chain joins TRBV29-1 to TRBJ2-3; 8 positions match TRBD2. After removal of 4 bases from V and 2 bases from J, the junction contained 5 bases not matched to a gene. The V gene's germline CDR1 is SQVTM and CDR2 ANQGSEA. The CDR3 spans 14 residues. In DNA, the CDR3 is TGCAGCGTTGCGCTAGCGGGCCTCACAGATACGCAGTATTTT. Residues: CSVALAGLTDTQYF.

V gene TRBV4-3 combines with J gene TRBJ1-2; the D gene is possibly TRBD1 (5 bases). Germline CDR1 and CDR2: LGHNA and YSLEER. The CDR3 is 13 residues long. Trimming cost V 0 bases and J 7 bases, with 9 bases left between them. The CDR3 reads CASSQDLGVGYTF. CDR3 DNA sequence: TGCGCCAGCAGCCAAGATTTGGGGGTTGGCTACACCTTC.

The rearrangement links TRBV20-1 to TRBJ2-3; TRBD1 matches at 9 bases. The V gene end was trimmed by 0 bases and the J gene end by 3 bases; junction bases not matched to a gene: 4. The V gene's germline CDR1 is DFQATT and CDR2 SNEGSKA (reference sequence). This CDR3 has 15 amino acids. CDR3 amino acids: CSARDLQGATDTQYF. In nucleotides, the CDR3 is TGCAGTGCTAGAGATTTACAGGGGGCTACAGATACGCAGTATTTT.

This clonotype was detected once. The chain employs TRBV12-3 or TRBV12-4 and TRBJ2-4; 10 bases map to TRBD2. The CDR3 covers 13 residues. Unmatched junction bases numbered 12, after V lost 9 bases and J lost 13 bases. The CDR3 loop reads CASLRWLAGEQYF. As DNA, the CDR3 is TGTGCCAGTCTGAGGTGGCTAGCGGGAGAGCAGTACTTC.

This clonotype was seen more than once but under ten times. The chain has TRBV5-6 and TRBJ2-1; 8 nucleotides align to TRBD2. The CDR3 has 17 residues. V was pared by 4 bases and J by 3 bases, with 12 bases of the junction left unmatched. CDR1 and CDR2 (germline): SGHDT, YYEEEE. The CDR3 reads CASSPGGERGFYNEQFF. The CDR3 coding sequence is TGTGCCAGCAGCCCCGGGGGGGAGCGGGGATTCTACAATGAGCAGTTCTTC.

The genes are TRBV20-1 and TRBJ2-5; D might be TRBD1 or TRBD2, each matching 5 bases. The DNA end favors TRBJ2-1, so the J call may be wrong. Germline V gene lookup returns CDR1 DFQATT and CDR2 SNEGSKA (reference sequence). This CDR3 spans 13 amino acids. In nucleotides, the CDR3 is TGCAGTGCTAGATTTTGGGACCAAGAGACCCAGTTCTTC. As protein: CSARFWDQETQFF.

On this clonotype: Relative to the germline gene, one junction end is altered; a read error may explain this. The chain has TRBV4-1 and TRBJ2-1; TRBD2 matches at 12 bases. The CDR3 extends over 18 amino acids. The germline gives CDR1 MGHRA, CDR2 YSYEKL. The CDR3 coding sequence is TGCGTCAGCAGCCATATTCGCCACGGACTAGCGGGAACGTATGAGCAGTTCTTC. It encodes CVSSHIRHGLAGTYEQFF.

This clonotype was counted only a few times. CDR3 nucleotides: TGTGCCAGCAGTTCGGACAGGGGGCTTTATGGCTACACCTTC. Translation: CASSSDRGLYGYTF. The rearrangement joins TRBV12-3 or TRBV12-4 to TRBJ1-2, with 11 positions matching TRBD1. The CDR3 totals 14 residues. V gave up 4 bases and J gave up 5 bases; unmatched junction bases: 3.

This sequence joins TRBV29-1 and TRBJ1-3, with D hard to call. V shed 0 bases and J shed 4 bases, with 7 bases lying between them. Per the germline V gene, CDR1 is SQVTM and CDR2 is ANQGSEA. There are 13 residues in the CDR3. CDR3 region: CSVEDQKGNTIYF. DNA for the CDR3: TGCAGCGTTGAAGATCAGAAGGGAAACACCATATATTTT. The variable domain in full, completed from reference TRBV29-1 and TRBJ1-3, reads SAVISQKPSRDICQRGTSLTIQCQVDSQVTMMFWYRQQPGQSLTLIATANQGSEATYESGFVIDKFPISRPNLTFSTLTVSNMSPEDSSIYLCSVEDQKGNTIYFGEGSWLTVV.

The chain combines TRBV28 with TRBJ2-1; D call uncertain. V shed 7 bases and J shed 3 bases, with 10 bases lying between them. This CDR3 contains 13 residues. In germline, CDR1 is MDHEN, CDR2 SYDVKM. CDR3 residues: CASKKAFYNEQFF. The CDR3, as DNA: TGTGCCAGCAAGAAGGCTTTCTACAATGAGCAGTTCTTC.

With regard to this clonotype: Germline and junction disagree at one end, which may indicate a read error. The chain links TRBV28 to TRBJ1-4, with D perhaps TRBD1 (5 bases). CDR3 size: 12 residues. Per germline, CDR1 MDHEN and CDR2 SYDVKM. DNA for the CDR3: TGTGCCAGCGGGAGGGGCGGGGAAAAGCTGTTTTTT. This sequence encodes CASGRGGEKLFF.

The V and J genes are TRBV6-4 and TRBJ2-5; D may be TRBD1 (6 bases). Between the trimmed V and J ends, which lost 3 bases and 1 base, there was a span of 9 bases. Germline CDR1 is MRHNA and CDR2 is SNTAGT. CDR3 size: 14 residues. This CDR3 reads CASSEGAAQETQYF. In DNA, the CDR3 is TGTGCCAGCAGTGAGGGGGCAGCCCAAGAGACCCAGTACTTC.

J is TRBJ2-1 and V is TRBV9; 7 bases are shared with TRBD2. CDR3 length: 15 amino acids. Germline V CDR1 and CDR2: SGDLS, YYNGEE. The V segment lost 0 bases and the J segment 1 base; nucleotides outside the gene matches: 1. The CDR3 bases are TGTGCCAGCAGCGTAGGAGCGGGGTCCTACAATGAGCAGTTCTTC. Its translation is CASSVGAGSYNEQFF.

The rearrangement uses TRBV20-1 and TRBJ2-3; 10 nucleotides line up with TRBD2. Germline V gene sequence: CDR1 DFQATT, CDR2 SNEGSKA (reference sequence). The CDR3 has 14 amino acids. J gave up 2 bases and V 7 bases, and 6 bases lay outside the gene matches. The CDR3 here is CSDSGTSDTDTQYF. The DNA for the CDR3 is TGCAGTGATTCCGGGACTAGCGACACAGATACGCAGTATTTT.

This clonotype occurred a few times. J is TRBJ2-5 and V is TRBV20-1, with 9 bases that match TRBD2. This CDR3 has 13 amino acids. CDR1 and CDR2 (germline): DFQATT, SNEGSKA (reference sequence). CDR3 residues: CSGWLAGQETQYF. CDR3 sequence (DNA): TGCAGCGGGTGGCTAGCGGGACAAGAGACCCAGTACTTC.